These 30 T cell receptor beta chains came from one sample sequenced in a study of blood T cell repertoires in COVID-19. Only in-frame clones appear in the TCRdb table, and some are missing; sequencing was by immunoSEQ multiplex PCR. The repertoire includes hundreds of thousands of clones, 85% to 90% of them detected once, and 3% sits in the top ten. The specimen sequenced was peripheral blood. These receptors came from a man between 60 and 70 years old with acute or convalescent COVID-19.

In this sample, this clone turned up a few times. The genes are TRBV5-6 and TRBJ1-5; 9 bases fit TRBD1. CDR3 length: 15 amino acids. Germline V lookup: CDR1 SGHDT, CDR2 YYEEEE. Trimming at V came to 0 bases and at J to 4 bases, leaving 2 bases not matched to a gene. The CDR3 DNA sequence: TGTGCCAGCAGCTTGGAGGGACAGGGAAATCAGCCCCAGCATTTT. Amino acids: CASSLEGQGNQPQHF.

This chain links TRBV27 with TRBJ2-6, with 7 bases identical to TRBD1. The V gene's germline CDR1 is MNHEY and CDR2 SMNVEV (reference sequence). The CDR3 length is 15 residues. J was trimmed by 3 bases and V by 6 bases; bases with no gene match: 5. The DNA for the CDR3 is TGTGCCAGCAGGAGAGGGGGCGGTGGGGCCAACGTCCTGACTTTC. Residues: CASRRGGGGANVLTF.

The chain combines TRBV28 with TRBJ2-1, with D possibly TRBD2 on 6 matching bases. In germline, CDR1 is MDHEN, CDR2 SYDVKM. The V gene lost 7 bases and the J gene lost 9 bases, with 25 bases spanning the gap. The CDR3 is 16 residues long. The CDR3 sequence: CASNSLFQGLTIEQFF. CDR3 nucleotide sequence: TGTGCCAGCAATTCATTGTTTCAGGGACTTACAATTGAGCAGTTCTTC.

V is TRBV3-1 (or the pseudogene TRBV3-2) and J is TRBJ1-1; D unclear. Germline V gene data show CDR1 as LGHDT and CDR2 as YNNKEL (reference sequence). This CDR3 has 14 amino acids. V was cut by 6 bases and J by 1 base, with 12 bases left in between. The CDR3 DNA reads TGTGCCAGCAGGGCCATTGGTGGGAACACTGAAGCTTTCTTT. Translated: CASRAIGGNTEAFF.

This clone turned up a few times. This sequence joins TRBV6-6 and TRBJ1-2; no clear D. CDR3 length equals 10 residues. V was clipped by 8 bases and J by 8 bases, with 9 bases between them. The germline V gene has CDR1 MNHNY and CDR2 SVGAGI (reference sequence). CDR3 region: CASRSGGYTF. CDR3 nucleotide sequence: TGTGCCAGCCGCTCGGGAGGCTACACCTTC.

CDR3 coding DNA: TGTGCCAGCAGTTACAGACAGGTTTCCTACGAGCAGTACTTC. Its translation is CASSYRQVSYEQYF. The chain combines TRBV6-6 with TRBJ2-7, with D possibly being TRBD1 (6 bases). The CDR3 has 14 residues. Germline V gene sequence: CDR1 MNHNY, CDR2 SVGAGI (reference sequence). Trimming pared 2 bases from V and 1 base from J, leaving 9 bases between.

The sample holds a few counts of this clone. The chain combines TRBV5-6 with TRBJ2-7; 11 bases line up with TRBD1. CDR3 length: 16 amino acids. Germline CDR1 SGHDT, CDR2 YYEEEE. The J segment lost 2 bases and the V segment lost 4 bases, leaving 8 bases of the junction unmatched. CDR3 nucleotide sequence: TGTGCCAGCAGCCCGCCCCCGGGACAGGGGGCCTACGAGCAGTACTTC. Its translation: CASSPPPGQGAYEQYF.

The chain is built from TRBV6-6 and TRBJ2-3; maybe TRBD1 (6 bases). The CDR3 runs to 16 residues. V was shortened by 2 bases and J by 2 bases, with 14 bases between the two germline ends. Germline V gene data show CDR1 as MNHNY and CDR2 as SVGAGI (reference sequence). The CDR3 nucleotides are TGTGCCAGCAGTTACCTCCCGGGACAAAACACAGATACGCAGTATTTT. This encodes CASSYLPGQNTDTQYF.

The J gene is TRBJ2-5, the V gene TRBV29-1, with D possibly TRBD2 on 5 matching bases. With 7 bases removed from V and 2 bases from J, the gap between germline ends came to 14 bases. CDR1 SQVTM and CDR2 ANQGSEA come from the germline V gene. This CDR3 is 13 amino acids long. This CDR3 is CSAVGERQETQYF. CDR3 DNA sequence: TGCAGCGCTGTCGGGGAACGGCAAGAGACCCAGTACTTC.

This clone was detected once. V usage is TRBV4-2 and J usage is TRBJ1-1; D is ambiguous. The CDR3 extends over 16 amino acids. CDR1 is LGHNA and CDR2 is YNFKEQ in the germline V gene. V gave up 1 base and J gave up 3 bases, with 15 bases separating them. The CDR3 sequence: CASSQGNGIRDTEAFF. The CDR3, as DNA: TGTGCCAGCAGCCAAGGAAACGGGATCCGTGACACTGAAGCTTTCTTT.

The gene calls are TRBV27 and TRBJ2-1, with 10 bases fitting TRBD2. CDR3 length: 19 amino acids. V lost 1 base and J lost 5; bases outside the gene matches: 14. The germline V gene encodes CDR1 MNHEY and CDR2 SMNVEV (reference sequence). Here the CDR3 reads CASSLLGSGGPKTNNEQFF. CDR3 coding DNA: TGTGCCAGCAGTTTATTAGGTAGCGGGGGGCCTAAGACTAACAATGAGCAGTTCTTC.

V gene TRBV6-5 combines with J gene TRBJ2-2; 8 nucleotides match TRBD1. The CDR3 spans 15 residues. V shed 6 bases and J 5 bases; nucleotides not matched to a gene: 8. Germline CDR1 and CDR2: MNHEY and SVGAGI. The CDR3 nucleotides read TGTGCCAGCAGCGCCGACAGGGGATTAACCGGGGAGCTGTTTTTT. Translation: CASSADRGLTGELFF.

This chain connects TRBV5-4 to TRBJ1-2; the D gene is possibly TRBD1 (5 bases). There are 13 residues in the CDR3. Germline V gene data show CDR1 as SGHNT and CDR2 as YYREEE (reference sequence). Deletions cut 4 bases from V and 4 bases from J, with 11 bases between. The CDR3 DNA follows: TGTGCCAGCAGCCCGACAGCTTTCTATGGCTACACCTTC. Its translation: CASSPTAFYGYTF.

The chain links TRBV3-1 (or the pseudogene TRBV3-2) to TRBJ1-1; 8 positions agree with TRBD1. Trimming cost V 4 bases and J 0 bases; bases outside gene matches: 7. Germline CDR1 reads LGHDT; CDR2 reads YNNKEL (reference sequence). The CDR3 loop spans 16 amino acids. The CDR3 sequence is CASSPTGEGVNTEAFF. In DNA, the CDR3 is TGTGCCAGCAGCCCGACAGGGGAAGGGGTGAACACTGAAGCTTTCTTT.

This clone was picked up a small number of times. The chain employs TRBV4-3 and TRBJ1-3; D remains ambiguous. CDR1 is LGHNA and CDR2 is YSLEER in the germline V gene. The CDR3 loop spans 14 amino acids. Trimming pared 0 bases from V and 4 bases from J, leaving 7 bases between. CDR3 nucleotides: TGCGCCAGCAGCCAAGATAGCCAAGGAAACACCATATATTTT. This gives the protein CASSQDSQGNTIYF.

This chain links TRBV5-1 with TRBJ1-1, with no clear D. This CDR3 comprises 19 residues. The V gene lost 3 bases and the J gene lost 0 bases, with 24 bases spanning the gap. Per the germline V gene, CDR1 is SGHRS and CDR2 is YFSETQ. The DNA for the CDR3 is TGCGCCAGCAGCTCCCGCGGGCCAACTAACCGGCCGATGAACACTGAAGCTTTCTTT. It codes for CASSSRGPTNRPMNTEAFF. Combining the CDR3 with reference TRBV5-1 and TRBJ1-1 gives the whole variable domain KAGVTQTPRYLIKTRGQQVTLSCSPISGHRSVSWYQQTPGQGLQFLFEYFSETQRNKGNFPGRFSGRQFSNSRSEMNVSTLELGDSALYLCASSSRGPTNRPMNTEAFFGQGTRLTVV.

The chain is built from TRBV28 and TRBJ2-1; TRBD1 aligns across 8 bases. Germline V gene sequence: CDR1 MDHEN, CDR2 SYDVKM. This CDR3 is 16 amino acids long. V shed 7 bases, J shed 8 bases, and the junction held 16 bases outside the gene matches. The CDR3 loop is CASTQRAGGLIDEQFF. In nucleotides, the CDR3 is TGTGCCAGCACCCAGAGGGCAGGGGGCTTAATCGATGAGCAGTTCTTC.

The chain carries TRBV27 and TRBJ2-2; TRBD2 matches 11 bases. The junction had 9 bases not matched to a gene; V was cut back by 2 bases and J by 1 base. The CDR3 is made up of 19 amino acids. Looked up from germline, CDR1 is MNHEY and CDR2 is SMNVEV (reference sequence). CDR3 in amino acids: CASSLEPPGLAGNTGELFF. CDR3 DNA: TGTGCCAGCAGTTTAGAACCCCCCGGACTAGCGGGGAACACCGGGGAGCTGTTTTTT.

This chain connects TRBV2 to TRBJ2-7; 7 bases match TRBD1. Germline CDR1 reads SNHLY; CDR2 reads FYNNEI. The V and J ends lost 6 bases and 6 bases, in that order; junction bases with no gene match: 11. The CDR3 is 14 residues long. The CDR3 reads CASRNRQGPGEQYF. CDR3 DNA sequence: TGTGCCAGCAGGAATCGACAGGGACCCGGCGAGCAGTACTTC.

The V gene is TRBV2, the J gene TRBJ2-4; weak D call: TRBD1 (5 bases). The germline gives CDR1 SNHLY, CDR2 FYNNEI. The ends were cut back, 9 bases at V and 0 bases at J, with 15 bases in the middle. The CDR3 totals 15 residues. CDR3 coding DNA: TGTGCCAGTAGAACAGGCCACCGAGCCAAAAACATTCAGTACTTC. Translating gives CASRTGHRAKNIQYF.

The chain carries TRBV4-3 and TRBJ2-6; TRBD1 matches 8 bases. CDR3 length: 18 amino acids. Trimming at V came to 0 bases and at J to 4 bases, leaving 8 bases not matched to a gene. CDR1 and CDR2 from the germline V gene are LGHNA and YSLEER. CDR3 nucleotide sequence: TGCGCCAGCAGCCAAGAATCCCGGACAGGGCCGGGGGCCAACGTCCTGACTTTC. Encoded protein: CASSQESRTGPGANVLTF.

The V call is TRBV7-9, the J call TRBJ1-2, with 7 bases that match TRBD1. The CDR3 contains 16 residues. CDR1 and CDR2 from the germline V gene are SEHNR and FQNEAQ (reference sequence). The trim removed 1 base at V and 0 bases at J, leaving 5 bases unmatched. The CDR3 bases are TGTGCCAGCAGCTTAGTGACGGGACAGACTAACTATGGCTACACCTTC. It specifies CASSLVTGQTNYGYTF. Supplemented by reference TRBV7-9 and TRBJ1-2, the full variable domain reads DTGVSQNPRHKITKRGQNVTFRCDPISEHNRLYWYRQTLGQGPEFLTYFQNEAQLEKSRLLSDRFSAERPKGSFSTLEIQRTEQGDSAMYLCASSLVTGQTNYGYTFGSGTRLTVV.

The V call is TRBV5-1, the J call TRBJ1-2; tentative D call: TRBD1 (5 bases). The CDR3 sequence is 18 residues long. CDR1 and CDR2 (germline): SGHRS, YFSETQ. Trimming shortened V by 3 bases and J by 8 bases, and 29 bases separated the two germline ends. CDR3 in DNA: TGCGCCAGCAGCTCTCAAGGGACCGCCGCGGGGAGGAAGGAGGGCTACACCTTC. Encoded protein: CASSSQGTAAGRKEGYTF.

The chain couples TRBV5-1 to TRBJ1-1; the D is unclear. The CDR3 loop spans 14 amino acids. Trimming shortened V by 4 bases and J by 8 bases, and 18 bases separated the two germline ends. Per the germline V gene, CDR1 is SGHRS and CDR2 is YFSETQ. In DNA, the CDR3 is TGCGCCAGCAGCCCACAAAGACGGGTCGGGGAAGCTTTCTTT. It codes for CASSPQRRVGEAFF. Supplemented by reference TRBV5-1 and TRBJ1-1, the full variable domain reads KAGVTQTPRYLIKTRGQQVTLSCSPISGHRSVSWYQQTPGQGLQFLFEYFSETQRNKGNFPGRFSGRQFSNSRSEMNVSTLELGDSALYLCASSPQRRVGEAFFGQGTRLTVV.

The rearrangement joins TRBV5-6 to TRBJ1-2; TRBD1 matches 7 bases. Germline V lookup: CDR1 SGHDT, CDR2 YYEEEE. The ends lost 4 bases at V and 2 bases at J; junction bases unmatched: 5. The CDR3 has 14 residues. CDR3 loop: CASSPPTGNYGYTF. The CDR3 nucleotides are TGTGCCAGCAGCCCCCCGACAGGGAACTATGGCTACACCTTC.

The chain uses TRBV11-1 and TRBJ2-7; possibly TRBD1 for D (6 bases). From germline, CDR1 is SGHAT and CDR2 FQDESV (reference sequence). The CDR3 has 14 residues. V was cut by 6 bases and J by 2 bases, with 14 bases left in between. The CDR3 DNA is TGTGCCAGCAGAGAGGACAGCCTTACCTACGAGCAGTACTTC. It is translated as CASREDSLTYEQYF.

The V gene is TRBV19, the J gene TRBJ2-5; possible D gene TRBD1, 6 bases. V gave up 5 bases and J gave up 1 base, with 14 bases separating them. Germline CDR1 reads LNHDA; CDR2 reads SQIVND (reference sequence). The CDR3 loop spans 15 amino acids. CDR3 coding DNA: TGTGCCAGTAGTCGAACAGGGCCTTCCCAAGAGACCCAGTACTTC. Translation gives CASSRTGPSQETQYF.

The rearrangement joins TRBV11-2 to TRBJ2-2, with a weak D call TRBD2 (5 bases). Deletions cut 0 bases from V and 6 bases from J, with 11 bases between. Germline V gene lookup returns CDR1 SGHAT and CDR2 FQNNGV. The CDR3 consists of 15 residues. CDR3 loop: CASSLEALRAGELFF. In DNA, the CDR3 is TGTGCCAGCAGCTTAGAAGCGTTGAGGGCCGGGGAGCTGTTTTTT.

The V and J genes are TRBV5-4 and TRBJ1-6; D remains unclear. CDR3 size: 16 residues. Germline V gives CDR1 SGHNT, CDR2 YYREEE (reference sequence). The V end was cut by 0 bases, the J end by 3 bases, with 10 bases between. CDR3 sequence (DNA): TGTGCCAGCAGCTTGGCCTCTCCGAGCTATAATTCACCCCTCCACTTT. This encodes CASSLASPSYNSPLHF.

The chain joins TRBV30 to TRBJ2-1; the D is unclear. CDR3 length: 14 residues. The germline CDR1 and CDR2 sequences are GTSNPN and SVGIG (reference sequence). The V end lost 5 bases, the J end lost 8 bases, and 19 bases lay between the germline ends. The CDR3 spells CAWSKRSALDEQFF. As DNA, the CDR3 is TGTGCCTGGTCCAAGCGCTCCGCTCTGGATGAGCAGTTCTTC.